Sequencing of this T cell receptor beta chain was carried out in a study of cytomegalovirus exposure and HLA in healthy donors. Overall study findings and caveats: Across donors, most TCRs were seen rarely, yet some public ones were widespread. The authors confirmed in vitro that three CMV-associated chains were specific for CMV antigens.

TCRdb's copy holds only in-frame clones and misses some; the assay was immunoSEQ multiplex PCR. The table shows 150,000 to 200,000 clones, with about 89% occurring only once. Germline V gives CDR1 MNHNY, CDR2 SVGAGI (reference sequence). CDR3 length: 16 amino acids. V shed 3 bases, J shed 4 bases, and the junction held 6 bases outside the gene matches. For this clone: Its cognate antigen is unknown.

Sequenced sample: PBMCs. V and J are TRBV6-6 and TRBJ2-2; TRBD2 agrees at 9 bases. The origin of this receptor is a woman under 30 in good health and CMV-seropositive. This CDR3 reads CASSYTLAGATGELFF. The CDR3 DNA follows: TGTGCCAGCAGTTATACATTAGCGGGAGCCACCGGGGAGCTGTTTTTT.